These 9 T cell receptor beta chains were sequenced from one sample in a study of cytomegalovirus exposure and HLA in healthy donors (dated by TCRdb to about 2017). Library prep was done by the immunoSEQ multiplex PCR assay. A mixture of 60 forward primers for TCR Vbeta segments and 13 reverse primers for TCR Jbeta segments was used in the multiplex PCR. TCRdb mirrors the immuneACCESS table, restricted to in-frame sequences. Some clones are absent from its copies; in checked studies, under half trace to an unresolved V gene, and the reason for the others is unknown. The sample table contains about 140,000 clones; only one count was recorded for about 64% of them. The ten top clones hold around 4.2% of the sample. The sequenced material came from PBMCs. The source is a man aged 60 to 75 in good health and CMV-seronegative.

J is TRBJ2-1 and V is TRBV10-1; the match to TRBD2 covers 12 bases. This CDR3 is 13 amino acids long. Germline V gives CDR1 WNHNN, CDR2 SYGVQD (reference sequence). The J segment lost 10 bases and the V segment lost 10 bases, leaving 8 bases of the junction unmatched. The CDR3, as DNA: TGCGCCACCTCGACTAGCGGGAGTGGCGAGCAGTTCTTC. It encodes CATSTSGSGEQFF.

The gene calls are TRBV15 and TRBJ1-2, with TRBD1 as a possible D gene (5 bases). Germline V CDR1 and CDR2: LNHNV, YYDKDF (reference sequence). There are 15 residues in the CDR3. V lost 5 bases to trimming and J lost 7 bases, with 20 bases between them. CDR3 loop: CATSPGRATVSGYTF. The CDR3 nucleotides are TGTGCCACCAGCCCCGGCAGGGCGACAGTGAGTGGCTACACCTTC.

This chain links TRBV4-1 with TRBJ2-3; 8 positions match TRBD2. With V trimmed by 0 bases and J by 0 bases, 5 bases remained unmatched. The V gene's germline CDR1 is MGHRA and CDR2 YSYEKL. The CDR3 covers 17 residues. CDR3 region: CASSQERTGGSTDTQYF. CDR3 DNA sequence: TGCGCCAGCAGCCAAGAGAGGACGGGAGGGAGCACAGATACGCAGTATTTT.

This clone came up a few times. V is TRBV28 and J is TRBJ1-1; D gene ambiguous. The germline V gene has CDR1 MDHEN and CDR2 SYDVKM. The CDR3 spans 10 residues. V was shortened by 4 bases and J by 7 bases, with 4 bases between the two germline ends. The CDR3, as DNA: TGTGCCAGCAGTTCCAATGAAGCTTTCTTT. It is translated as CASSSNEAFF.

In this sample, this clone turned up a few times. The J gene is TRBJ1-5, the V gene TRBV19; 9 nucleotides line up with TRBD1. The CDR3 covers 18 residues. Germline V lookup: CDR1 LNHDA, CDR2 SQIVND (reference sequence). V shed 5 bases, J shed 3 bases, and the junction held 14 bases outside the gene matches. In DNA, the CDR3 is TGTGCCAGTAGTCGTGGACCGGGACAGGGATTTGACAATCAGCCCCAGCATTTT. Its translation: CASSRGPGQGFDNQPQHF.

The chain links TRBV19 to TRBJ2-6; 7 bases align to TRBD1. V shed 5 bases, J shed 2 bases, and the junction held 6 bases outside the gene matches. The germline CDR1 and CDR2 sequences are LNHDA and SQIVND (reference sequence). CDR3 length: 16 residues. The CDR3 protein is CASSARQGAGANVLTF. CDR3 coding DNA: TGTGCCAGTAGTGCCCGACAGGGAGCTGGGGCCAACGTCCTGACTTTC.

This chain connects TRBV7-6 to TRBJ1-5; the D gene is possibly TRBD1 (5 bases). The germline V gene has CDR1 SGHVS and CDR2 FNYEAQ. The CDR3 extends over 13 amino acids. Between the trimmed V and J ends, which lost 5 bases and 3 bases, there was a span of 8 bases. This CDR3 is CASSPGHNQPQHF. The CDR3, as DNA: TGTGCCAGCAGCCCAGGGCACAATCAGCCCCAGCATTTT.

The CDR3 spells CASSLEQYNSPLHF. CDR3 in DNA: TGTGCCAGCAGCTTAGAACAGTATAATTCACCCCTCCACTTT. This chain links TRBV7-9 with TRBJ1-6; D is unclear. The CDR3 totals 14 residues. The V and J ends lost 1 base and 4 bases respectively, with 5 bases between them. Germline assignment: CDR1 SEHNR and CDR2 FQNEAQ (reference sequence).

This chain connects TRBV6-1 to TRBJ1-4, with D possibly matching TRBD1 (5 bases). Germline V gene data show CDR1 as MNHNS and CDR2 as SASEGT. The germline V and J ends were trimmed by 5 bases and 5 bases, with 15 bases remaining between them. The CDR3 length is 15 residues. CDR3 DNA: TGTGCCAGCAGTTGGGGGAGGGGAGAGAATGAAAAACTGTTTTTT. This gives the protein CASSWGRGENEKLFF.